This TCR beta chain was sequenced for a study of T cells in Graves' hyperthyroidism and ophthalmopathy. This clonotype was detected ten times or more. CDR3 length: 11 residues. With 2 bases removed from V and 6 bases from J, the gap between germline ends came to 2 bases. Germline lookup yields CDR1 SGDLS and CDR2 YYNGEE. Regions amplified from RNA transcripts were the TCR beta CDR3 regions. HTBI primers were the set used in a first-round RT-PCR of the TCR CDR3. TCRdb called the multiplex PCR reads again in MiXCR, with one record for every CDR3 protein. The sample shows roughly 100,000 distinct CDR3 sequences, just over 50% of them seen only once.

V and J are TRBV9 and TRBJ2-2; D gene ambiguous. Sample: blood. This sequence was found in a woman between 35 and 50 years old with Graves' hyperthyroidism. Written as DNA, the CDR3 is TGTGCCAGCAGCGTCCCCGGGGAGCTGTTTTTT. The encoded protein is CASSVPGELFF.